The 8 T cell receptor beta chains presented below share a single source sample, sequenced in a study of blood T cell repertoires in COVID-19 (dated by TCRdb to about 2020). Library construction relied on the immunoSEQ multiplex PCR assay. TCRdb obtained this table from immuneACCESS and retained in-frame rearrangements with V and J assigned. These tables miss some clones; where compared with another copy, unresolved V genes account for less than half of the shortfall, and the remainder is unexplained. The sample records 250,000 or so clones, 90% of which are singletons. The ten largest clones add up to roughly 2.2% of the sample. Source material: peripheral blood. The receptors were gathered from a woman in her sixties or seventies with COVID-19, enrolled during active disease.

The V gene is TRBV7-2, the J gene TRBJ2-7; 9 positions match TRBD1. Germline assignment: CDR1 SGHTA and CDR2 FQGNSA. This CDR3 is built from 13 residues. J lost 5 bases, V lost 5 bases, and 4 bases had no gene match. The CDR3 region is CASSPRTGDEQYF. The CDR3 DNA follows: TGTGCCAGCAGCCCCCGGACAGGGGACGAGCAGTACTTC.

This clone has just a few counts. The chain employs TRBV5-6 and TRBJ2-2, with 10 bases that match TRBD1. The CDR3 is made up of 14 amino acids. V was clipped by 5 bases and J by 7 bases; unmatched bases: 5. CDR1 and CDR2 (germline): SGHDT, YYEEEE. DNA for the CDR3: TGTGCCAGCAGAACGACAGGGGGCAGCGGGGAGCTGTTTTTT. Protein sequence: CASRTTGGSGELFF. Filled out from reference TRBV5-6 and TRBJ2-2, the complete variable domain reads DAGVTQSPTHLIKTRGQQVTLRCSPKSGHDTVSWYQQALGQGPQFIFQYYEEEERQRGNFPDRFSGHQFPNYSSELNVNALLLGDSALYLCASRTTGGSGELFFGEGSRLTVL.

The CDR3 DNA sequence: TGTGCCAGCAGGAACCAACAGGGTGGAACTGGCTACACCTTC. Translating it yields CASRNQQGGTGYTF. The chain combines TRBV7-9 with TRBJ1-2; TRBD1 might be the D (6 bases). The CDR3 runs to 14 residues. V shed 6 bases and J shed 7 bases, with 18 bases lying between them. From germline, CDR1 is SEHNR and CDR2 FQNEAQ (reference sequence).

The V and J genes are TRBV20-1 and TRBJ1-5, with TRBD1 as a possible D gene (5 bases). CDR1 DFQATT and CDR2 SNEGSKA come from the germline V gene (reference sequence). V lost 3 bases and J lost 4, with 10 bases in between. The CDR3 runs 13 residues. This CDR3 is CSASVDTNQPQHF. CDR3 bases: TGCAGTGCTAGTGTGGACACTAATCAGCCCCAGCATTTT.

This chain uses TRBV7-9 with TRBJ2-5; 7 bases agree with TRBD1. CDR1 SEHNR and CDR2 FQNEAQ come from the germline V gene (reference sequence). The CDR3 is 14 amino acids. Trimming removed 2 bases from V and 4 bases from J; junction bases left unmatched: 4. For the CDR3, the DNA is TGTGCCAGCAGCTTAAGAGGGGGCTCAGAGACCCAGTACTTC. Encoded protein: CASSLRGGSETQYF.

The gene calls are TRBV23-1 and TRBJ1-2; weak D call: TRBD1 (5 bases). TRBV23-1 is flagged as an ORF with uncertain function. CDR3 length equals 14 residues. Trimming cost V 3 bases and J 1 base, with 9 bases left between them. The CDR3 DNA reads TGCGCCAGCAGTCACTCGACAGTTAACTATGGCTACACCTTC. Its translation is CASSHSTVNYGYTF.

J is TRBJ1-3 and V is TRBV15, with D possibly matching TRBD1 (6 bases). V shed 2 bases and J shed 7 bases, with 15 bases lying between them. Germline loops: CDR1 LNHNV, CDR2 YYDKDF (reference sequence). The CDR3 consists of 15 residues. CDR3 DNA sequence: TGTGCCACCAGCAGACAGACCCAGGGGCACAACACCATATATTTT. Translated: CATSRQTQGHNTIYF.

The CDR3 protein is CASSMRADGELFF. DNA of the CDR3: TGTGCCAGTAGTATGCGGGCCGACGGGGAGCTGTTTTTT. The rearrangement joins TRBV19 to TRBJ2-2, with a possible D match to TRBD2 (5 bases). Per germline, CDR1 LNHDA and CDR2 SQIVND (reference sequence). The CDR3 consists of 13 residues. Trimming took off 3 bases at V and 7 bases at J, with 9 bases between the two ends.